The TCR beta chain described here comes from a study of CD8+ T cells in alopecia areata. RNA extraction was followed by reverse transcription into cDNA, which acted as the sequencing template. Libraries were prepared by immunoSEQ multiplex PCR; TCRdb keeps only in-frame clonotypes and omits some of them. Altogether about 140,000 clones are present, roughly 80% being singletons, with the ten largest covering more than 20%. As to treatment: oral pan-JAK inhibitor, 5-10 mg twice daily. Those with alopecia areata gave lesional scalp punch biopsies and peripheral blood. Researchers picked out CD4+ and CD8+ T cells from PBMCs by sorting. This CDR3 has 19 amino acids. V was cut by 2 bases and J by 3 bases, with 26 bases left in between. This clone came up once. Its antigen remains unidentified. Study results and limitations: Persistence during tofacitinib was seen for many expanded lesional clones in scalp and blood.

The receptor comes from a human donor with alopecia areata. The chain carries TRBV5-7 and TRBJ1-1; D unclear. TRBV5-7 is known as an ORF, though its function is uncertain. Sequencing was performed on CD8+ T cells sorted from blood, taken at week 4, from a patient treated with tofacitinib. The chain's CDR3 is CASSFYVASWGASDTEAFF. As DNA, the CDR3 is TGTGCCAGCAGCTTTTACGTGGCTTCGTGGGGTGCGTCGGACACTGAAGCTTTCTTT.